A selection of T cell receptor beta chains follows, all from one sample in a study of cytomegalovirus exposure and HLA in healthy donors. TCRdb's copy holds only in-frame clones and misses some; the assay was immunoSEQ multiplex PCR. The sample consists of 150,000 to 200,000 clones, roughly 80% of them appearing once. Sequenced input: PBMCs. The receptor set was obtained from a man younger than 40 in good health and CMV-seropositive. Both conserved end residues are part of each CDR3. The D gene is left open where the match is weak. The size of a clone is reported for some rows only, either as once, few or many, or as a class for expanded clones.

J gene: TRBJ1-3; D gene: TRBD1; V gene: TRBV5-1; clone size: .; CDR3 protein: CASSYLPGQGFSGNTIYF; CDR3 DNA: TGCGCCAGCAGCTATCTCCCCGGACAGGGTTTCTCTGGAAACACCATATATTTT
J gene: TRBJ2-6; D gene: TRBD2; V gene: TRBV7-2; clone size: .; CDR3 protein: CASSPGAGGPTSGANVLTF; CDR3 DNA: TGTGCCAGCAGCCCTGGGGCGGGAGGGCCAACATCTGGGGCCAACGTCCTGACTTTC
J gene: TRBJ2-5; D gene: TRBD1; V gene: TRBV2; clone size: once; CDR3 protein: CASNADRGQETQYF; CDR3 DNA: TGTGCCAGCAATGCGGACAGGGGGCAAGAGACCCAGTACTTC
J gene: TRBJ2-7; D gene: .; V gene: TRBV6-5; clone size: .; CDR3 protein: CASSYSIPSHEQYF; CDR3 DNA: TGTGCCAGCAGTTACTCGATACCTAGTCACGAGCAGTACTTC
J gene: TRBJ1-2; D gene: .; V gene: TRBV2; clone size: .; CDR3 protein: CASTYQAYGYTF; CDR3 DNA: TGTGCCAGCACTTACCAGGCCTATGGCTACACCTTC
J gene: TRBJ2-7; D gene: TRBD2; V gene: TRBV5-4; clone size: .; CDR3 protein: CASSLTSGPTYEQYF; CDR3 DNA: TGTGCCAGCAGCTTGACTAGCGGGCCTACCTACGAGCAGTACTTC
J gene: TRBJ1-2; D gene: TRBD1; V gene: TRBV25-1; clone size: .; CDR3 protein: CASSMTGNSGGYTF; CDR3 DNA: TGTGCCAGCAGTATGACAGGGAATTCAGGCGGCTACACCTTC
J gene: TRBJ2-3; D gene: TRBD2; V gene: TRBV7-9; clone size: few; CDR3 protein: CASSLAGGPGMDTQYF; CDR3 DNA: TGTGCCAGCAGCCTAGCGGGAGGTCCGGGGATGGATACGCAGTATTTT
J gene: TRBJ1-5; D gene: .; V gene: TRBV9; clone size: .; CDR3 protein: CASSVEAGLQPNQPQHF; CDR3 DNA: TGTGCCAGCAGCGTAGAGGCGGGACTGCAACCCAATCAGCCCCAGCATTTT
J gene: TRBJ2-7; D gene: .; V gene: TRBV9; clone size: once; CDR3 protein: CASSPSLSSYEQYF; CDR3 DNA: TGTGCCAGCAGCCCTAGTCTAAGCTCCTACGAGCAGTACTTC
J gene: TRBJ1-2; D gene: TRBD1; V gene: TRBV15; clone size: few; CDR3 protein: CATSRDRAYYGYTF; CDR3 DNA: TGTGCCACCAGCAGGGACAGGGCCTACTATGGCTACACCTTC
J gene: TRBJ2-7; D gene: TRBD1; V gene: TRBV7-2; clone size: .; CDR3 protein: CASNPGQPFYEQYF; CDR3 DNA: TGTGCCAGCAACCCGGGACAGCCCTTTTACGAGCAGTACTTC
J gene: TRBJ2-3; D gene: .; V gene: TRBV19; clone size: .; CDR3 protein: CASSIERGGRTDTQYF; CDR3 DNA: TGTGCCAGTAGTATAGAGCGCGGGGGCCGCACAGATACGCAGTATTTT
J gene: TRBJ2-3; D gene: .; V gene: TRBV27; clone size: .; CDR3 protein: CASSKLGTDTQYF; CDR3 DNA: TGTGCCAGCAGCAAACTAGGCACAGATACGCAGTATTTT
J gene: TRBJ2-1; D gene: TRBD1; V gene: TRBV28; clone size: .; CDR3 protein: CASSSGQGYYNEQFF; CDR3 DNA: TGTGCCAGCAGTTCCGGACAGGGGTACTACAATGAGCAGTTCTTC
J gene: TRBJ2-3; D gene: TRBD2; V gene: TRBV11-3; clone size: .; CDR3 protein: CASSTRSGGVDTQYF; CDR3 DNA: TGTGCCAGCAGCACTAGGAGCGGGGGGGTAGATACGCAGTATTTT
J gene: TRBJ1-1; D gene: .; V gene: TRBV9; clone size: few; CDR3 protein: CASSPRLMNTEAFF; CDR3 DNA: TGTGCCAGCAGCCCCAGGCTCATGAACACTGAAGCTTTCTTT
J gene: TRBJ1-2; D gene: .; V gene: TRBV5-5; clone size: few; CDR3 protein: CASSLDGRGLGAIGYTF; CDR3 DNA: TGTGCCAGCAGCTTGGATGGCAGGGGATTAGGGGCGATTGGCTACACCTTC
J gene: TRBJ2-7; D gene: .; V gene: TRBV5-1; clone size: .; CDR3 protein: CASSLPEPSYEQYF; CDR3 DNA: TGCGCCAGCAGCTTACCGGAGCCTTCCTACGAGCAGTACTTC
J gene: TRBJ1-5; D gene: TRBD1; V gene: TRBV19; clone size: .; CDR3 protein: CASRGNIGTGGNQPQHF; CDR3 DNA: TGTGCCAGTAGAGGGAATATTGGGACAGGGGGCAATCAGCCCCAGCATTTT
J gene: TRBJ1-4; D gene: TRBD1; V gene: TRBV5-6; clone size: .; CDR3 protein: CASSDRLGQGNEKLFF; CDR3 DNA: TGTGCCAGCAGCGACCGGTTGGGACAGGGCAATGAAAAACTGTTTTTT
J gene: TRBJ1-2; D gene: TRBD1; V gene: TRBV6-1; clone size: few; CDR3 protein: CASSTGTENGYTF; CDR3 DNA: TGTGCCAGCAGCACCGGGACAGAAAATGGCTACACCTTC
J gene: TRBJ2-4; D gene: .; V gene: TRBV7-2; clone size: .; CDR3 protein: CASTLRGGVDIQYF; CDR3 DNA: TGTGCCAGCACCCTCAGGGGTGGAGTTGACATTCAGTACTTC
J gene: TRBJ2-7; D gene: .; V gene: TRBV18; clone size: .; CDR3 protein: CASSRNAGSSYEQYF; CDR3 DNA: TGTGCCAGCTCACGAAATGCAGGTAGCTCCTACGAGCAGTACTTC
J gene: TRBJ1-6; D gene: TRBD1; V gene: TRBV11-2; clone size: .; CDR3 protein: CASSLGRQGLSPLHF; CDR3 DNA: TGTGCCAGCAGCTTAGGTCGACAGGGGCTGTCACCCCTCCACTTT
J gene: TRBJ2-7; D gene: .; V gene: TRBV21-1; clone size: few; CDR3 protein: CASSKSPGRGRTYEQYF; CDR3 DNA: TGTGCCAGCAGCAAATCCCCCGGGAGGGGAAGAACCTACGAGCAGTACTTC
J gene: TRBJ2-3; D gene: TRBD1; V gene: TRBV19; clone size: .; CDR3 protein: CATGTGVSTDTQYF; CDR3 DNA: TGTGCCACCGGGACAGGGGTTAGCACAGATACGCAGTATTTT
J gene: TRBJ2-1; D gene: .; V gene: TRBV6-6; clone size: .; CDR3 protein: CASSLLSLAFF; CDR3 DNA: TGTGCCAGCAGTTTATTATCACTAGCGTTCTTC
J gene: TRBJ1-4; D gene: .; V gene: TRBV28; clone size: .; CDR3 protein: CASSYGLGANEKLFF; CDR3 DNA: TGTGCCAGCAGTTACGGCCTGGGAGCTAATGAAAAACTGTTTTTT
J gene: TRBJ2-2; D gene: TRBD2; V gene: TRBV15; clone size: .; CDR3 protein: CATRTSGRLFGELFF; CDR3 DNA: TGTGCCACCCGGACTAGCGGGAGGTTGTTCGGGGAGCTGTTTTTT
J gene: TRBJ1-1; D gene: TRBD1; V gene: TRBV19; clone size: .; CDR3 protein: CASRPGQGIGEAFF; CDR3 DNA: TGTGCCAGTAGGCCGGGACAGGGGATCGGTGAAGCTTTCTTT
J gene: TRBJ1-1; D gene: .; V gene: TRBV11-2; clone size: .; CDR3 protein: CASSLARGLEAFF; CDR3 DNA: TGTGCCAGCAGCTTAGCCAGGGGTCTGGAGGCTTTCTTT
J gene: TRBJ2-7; D gene: .; V gene: TRBV14; clone size: .; CDR3 protein: CASSISDSSYYEQYF; CDR3 DNA: TGTGCCAGCAGCATAAGCGACTCCTCGTACTACGAGCAGTACTTC
J gene: TRBJ1-1; D gene: TRBD1; V gene: TRBV5-4; clone size: .; CDR3 protein: CASSRDSLNTEAFF; CDR3 DNA: TGTGCCAGCAGCCGGGACAGCTTGAACACTGAAGCTTTCTTT
J gene: TRBJ2-7; D gene: TRBD1; V gene: TRBV2; clone size: .; CDR3 protein: CAVPGQGLREQYF; CDR3 DNA: TGTGCCGTACCCGGACAGGGCCTCAGAGAGCAGTACTTC
J gene: TRBJ1-5; D gene: .; V gene: TRBV6-5; clone size: .; CDR3 protein: CASSYSRQGEQPQHF; CDR3 DNA: TGTGCCAGCAGTTACTCCCGGCAGGGTGAGCAGCCCCAGCATTTT
J gene: TRBJ2-1; D gene: TRBD2; V gene: TRBV10-1; clone size: .; CDR3 protein: CASSDRGLAGVGEQFF; CDR3 DNA: TGCGCCAGCAGTGATAGGGGACTAGCGGGAGTGGGTGAGCAGTTCTTC
J gene: TRBJ1-2; D gene: .; V gene: TRBV28; clone size: .; CDR3 protein: CASSLLAYGYTF; CDR3 DNA: TGTGCCAGCAGTTTATTAGCCTATGGCTACACCTTC
J gene: TRBJ2-1; D gene: .; V gene: TRBV28; clone size: many; CDR3 protein: CASSRSPKSYNEQFF; CDR3 DNA: TGTGCCAGCAGTAGAAGCCCCAAGTCCTACAATGAGCAGTTCTTC
J gene: TRBJ1-1; D gene: .; V gene: TRBV14; clone size: .; CDR3 protein: CASSDGGLNTEAFF; CDR3 DNA: TGTGCCAGCAGCGACGGAGGGTTGAACACTGAAGCTTTCTTT
J gene: TRBJ2-7; D gene: .; V gene: TRBV27; clone size: .; CDR3 protein: CASSLTDGTFSYEQYF; CDR3 DNA: TGTGCCAGCAGTTTAACGGATGGGACTTTTTCCTACGAGCAGTACTTC
J gene: TRBJ2-7; D gene: TRBD1; V gene: TRBV15; clone size: few; CDR3 protein: CATSRDRGTGLEQYF; CDR3 DNA: TGTGCCACCAGCAGAGATCGGGGGACAGGGCTGGAGCAGTACTTC
J gene: TRBJ2-3; D gene: .; V gene: TRBV2; clone size: .; CDR3 protein: CARTQGSDTQYF; CDR3 DNA: TGTGCCAGGACGCAGGGCTCAGATACGCAGTATTTT
J gene: TRBJ1-5; D gene: .; V gene: TRBV15; clone size: .; CDR3 protein: CATSRTANQPQHF; CDR3 DNA: TGTGCCACCAGCAGGACAGCAAATCAGCCCCAGCATTTT
J gene: TRBJ1-1; D gene: .; V gene: TRBV7-2; clone size: .; CDR3 protein: CASSLVGGGTEAFF; CDR3 DNA: TGTGCCAGCAGCTTAGTCGGGGGGGGCACTGAAGCTTTCTTT